A selection of T cell receptor beta chains follows, all from one sample in a study of CD8+ T cells in alopecia areata. Only in-frame clones appear in the TCRdb table, and some are missing; sequencing was by immunoSEQ multiplex PCR. The sample has 100,000 or so clones, about three fifths seen once. The sample was CD8+ T cells sorted from blood, taken between weeks 55 and 65, from a patient treated with tofacitinib. The receptors derive from a human donor with alopecia areata. Both conserved end residues are part of each CDR3. Fields, in order: J gene, clone size, V gene, D gene, CDR3 DNA, CDR3 protein. D genes are given only for firm matches. Where a row states a size, it is once, few, many or the class of an expanded clone; other rows omit it.

j_call: TRBJ2-5; clone_size: few; v_call: TRBV9; d_call: .; cdr3_nt: TGTGCCAGCAGCCTCGGATTGGGGACCCAAGAGACCCAGTACTTC; cdr3_aa: CASSLGLGTQETQYF
j_call: TRBJ2-1; clone_size: .; v_call: TRBV13; d_call: .; cdr3_nt: TGTGCCAGCAGCATATCCGCCGGTAATGAGCAGTTCTTC; cdr3_aa: CASSISAGNEQFF
j_call: TRBJ1-1; clone_size: few; v_call: TRBV25-1; d_call: TRBD1; cdr3_nt: TGTGCCACCGAGGGGGCACAGAGTGAAGCTTTCTTT; cdr3_aa: CATEGAQSEAFF
j_call: TRBJ2-7; clone_size: few; v_call: TRBV7-2; d_call: .; cdr3_nt: TGTGCCAGCAGCTTATTTCCGGGATATTACGAGCAGTACTTC; cdr3_aa: CASSLFPGYYEQYF
j_call: TRBJ2-1; clone_size: .; v_call: TRBV11-3; d_call: .; cdr3_nt: TGTGCCAGCAGTCTCGACACATACTCCTACAATGAGCAGTTCTTC; cdr3_aa: CASSLDTYSYNEQFF
j_call: TRBJ2-2; clone_size: .; v_call: TRBV13; d_call: .; cdr3_nt: TGTGCCAGCACTGTTGGCGGACGACAACACGGGGAGCTGTTTTTT; cdr3_aa: CASTVGGRQHGELFF
j_call: TRBJ2-3; clone_size: few; v_call: TRBV2; d_call: TRBD2; cdr3_nt: TGTGCCAGCAGTGGTAGTATAACTAGCGGGGCGGGGGATACGCAGTATTTT; cdr3_aa: CASSGSITSGAGDTQYF
j_call: TRBJ2-5; clone_size: .; v_call: TRBV5-1; d_call: .; cdr3_nt: TGTGCCAGCAGCCCCGACAGGACCGGAGGGGAGACCCAGTACTTC; cdr3_aa: CASSPDRTGGETQYF
j_call: TRBJ1-2; clone_size: .; v_call: TRBV7-9; d_call: .; cdr3_nt: TGTGCCAGCAGCTTAATTCAGGGGTTTCACTATGGCTACACCTTC; cdr3_aa: CASSLIQGFHYGYTF
j_call: TRBJ1-1; clone_size: .; v_call: TRBV6-5; d_call: .; cdr3_nt: TGTGCCAGCACTCGGAGGAGACCTTGGGACACTGAAGCTTTCTTT; cdr3_aa: CASTRRRPWDTEAFF
j_call: TRBJ1-1; clone_size: .; v_call: TRBV11-2; d_call: .; cdr3_nt: TGTGCCAGCAGCTACACAGGTGGCACTGAAGCTTTCTTT; cdr3_aa: CASSYTGGTEAFF
j_call: TRBJ1-3; clone_size: .; v_call: TRBV29-1; d_call: .; cdr3_nt: TGCAGCGTTGTTCGGCCTGGAAACACCATATATTTT; cdr3_aa: CSVVRPGNTIYF
j_call: TRBJ1-1; clone_size: .; v_call: TRBV7-9; d_call: TRBD1; cdr3_nt: TGTGCCAGCAGCCCAAGACAGGGGGCATGGACTGAAGCTTTCTTT; cdr3_aa: CASSPRQGAWTEAFF
j_call: TRBJ1-4; clone_size: .; v_call: TRBV7-9; d_call: TRBD1; cdr3_nt: TGTGCCAGCAGCCCAGATGCAGGGGGCGCGGGTGAAAAACTGTTTTTT; cdr3_aa: CASSPDAGGAGEKLFF
j_call: TRBJ2-2; clone_size: .; v_call: TRBV11-2; d_call: .; cdr3_nt: TGTGCCAGCCCTAAAATCCCCGGGGCGAACACCGGGGAGCTGTTTTTT; cdr3_aa: CASPKIPGANTGELFF
j_call: TRBJ2-5; clone_size: few; v_call: TRBV7-9; d_call: TRBD1; cdr3_nt: TGTGCCAGCAGCCCGTCCGGGACAGCCCAAGAGACCCAGTACTTC; cdr3_aa: CASSPSGTAQETQYF
j_call: TRBJ1-5; clone_size: .; v_call: TRBV5-6; d_call: .; cdr3_nt: TGTGCCAGCAGCTTGGGGCGTCAGCCCCAGCATTTT; cdr3_aa: CASSLGRQPQHF
j_call: TRBJ2-3; clone_size: .; v_call: TRBV9; d_call: .; cdr3_nt: TGTGCCAGCAGCGTAGCGTTAACTAGCACAGATACGCAGTATTTT; cdr3_aa: CASSVALTSTDTQYF
j_call: TRBJ1-1; clone_size: .; v_call: TRBV25-1; d_call: .; cdr3_nt: TGTGCCAGCAGTGAAACCACAGGGAACACTGAAGCTTTCTTT; cdr3_aa: CASSETTGNTEAFF
j_call: TRBJ2-7; clone_size: .; v_call: TRBV20-1; d_call: .; cdr3_nt: TGCAGTGCTCCCAGTCCCTACGAGCAGTACTTC; cdr3_aa: CSAPSPYEQYF
j_call: TRBJ2-1; clone_size: .; v_call: TRBV5-6; d_call: .; cdr3_nt: TGTGCCAGCAGCTCAGGAGGGATGCGCAATGAGCAGTTCTTC; cdr3_aa: CASSSGGMRNEQFF
j_call: TRBJ2-3; clone_size: many; v_call: TRBV5-1; d_call: .; cdr3_nt: TGCGCCAGCAGCTTGGACCAGAGCACAGATACGCAGTATTTT; cdr3_aa: CASSLDQSTDTQYF
j_call: TRBJ2-1; clone_size: .; v_call: TRBV2; d_call: .; cdr3_nt: TGTGCCAGCACAGGACTGGCTGAGCAGTTCTTC; cdr3_aa: CASTGLAEQFF
j_call: TRBJ1-4; clone_size: .; v_call: TRBV13; d_call: TRBD1; cdr3_nt: TGTGCCAGCAGCTCATGGGACAGTAATAATGAAAAACTGTTTTTT; cdr3_aa: CASSSWDSNNEKLFF
j_call: TRBJ2-1; clone_size: .; v_call: TRBV13; d_call: .; cdr3_nt: TGTGCCAGCAGCTTAGGGGCTAGTGGGGAGTTCTTC; cdr3_aa: CASSLGASGEFF
j_call: TRBJ2-7; clone_size: few; v_call: TRBV29-1; d_call: .; cdr3_nt: TGCAGCGTTGAATGGGGCCAGACGGCCCCTTACGAGCAGTACTTC; cdr3_aa: CSVEWGQTAPYEQYF
j_call: TRBJ1-4; clone_size: .; v_call: TRBV28; d_call: TRBD1; cdr3_nt: TGTGCCAGCAGTTTGCAACGAGGGACAGGGCCAACTAATGAAAAACTGTTTTTT; cdr3_aa: CASSLQRGTGPTNEKLFF
j_call: TRBJ2-5; clone_size: .; v_call: TRBV5-1; d_call: TRBD1; cdr3_nt: TGCGCCAGCAGCCCACGGACGGGACAGGGGCGCCAAGAGACCCAGTACTTC; cdr3_aa: CASSPRTGQGRQETQYF
j_call: TRBJ1-5; clone_size: .; v_call: TRBV2; d_call: .; cdr3_nt: TGTGCCAGCAGTGAATCGGCGAATCAGCCCCAGCATTTT; cdr3_aa: CASSESANQPQHF
j_call: TRBJ1-6; clone_size: few; v_call: TRBV5-1; d_call: .; cdr3_nt: TGCGCCAGCAGCCTCTTGACAGAGAATAATTCACCCCTCCACTTT; cdr3_aa: CASSLLTENNSPLHF
j_call: TRBJ2-2; clone_size: .; v_call: TRBV12-5; d_call: TRBD1; cdr3_nt: TGTGCTAGTGGTTCCGGACAGGGAGGGAACACCGGGGAGCTGTTTTTT; cdr3_aa: CASGSGQGGNTGELFF
j_call: TRBJ2-7; clone_size: few; v_call: TRBV27; d_call: TRBD2; cdr3_nt: TGTGCCAGCAGTTTAAGGTCATGGCTAGCGGGGGGAAACTACGAGCAGTACTTC; cdr3_aa: CASSLRSWLAGGNYEQYF
j_call: TRBJ1-1; clone_size: .; v_call: TRBV7-9; d_call: .; cdr3_nt: TGTGCCAGCAGTCGTCCGGGGCGTGGCACTGAAGCTTTCTTT; cdr3_aa: CASSRPGRGTEAFF
j_call: TRBJ2-5; clone_size: .; v_call: TRBV27; d_call: TRBD1; cdr3_nt: TGTGCCAGCAACGTCAGGGGGCCGGACCAAGAGACCCAGTACTTC; cdr3_aa: CASNVRGPDQETQYF
j_call: TRBJ2-1; clone_size: .; v_call: TRBV5-6; d_call: .; cdr3_nt: TGTGCCAGCAGCTTGCGTGGCCCCCTGAGGGAGCAGTTCTTC; cdr3_aa: CASSLRGPLREQFF
j_call: TRBJ2-2; clone_size: few; v_call: TRBV6-5; d_call: TRBD1; cdr3_nt: TGTGCCAGCAGTTACGGCAGGGGGCGGGATACCGGGGAGCTGTTTTTT; cdr3_aa: CASSYGRGRDTGELFF
j_call: TRBJ2-5; clone_size: .; v_call: TRBV7-9; d_call: .; cdr3_nt: TGTGCCAGTGCAAGAGAGACCCAGTACTTC; cdr3_aa: CASARETQYF
j_call: TRBJ1-5; clone_size: .; v_call: TRBV19; d_call: TRBD1; cdr3_nt: TGTGCCAGTAATAAACAGGGGAATCAGCCCCAGCATTTT; cdr3_aa: CASNKQGNQPQHF
j_call: TRBJ2-3; clone_size: .; v_call: TRBV7-3; d_call: .; cdr3_nt: TGTGCCAGCAGCTTAAGCGGTGGGGTGGGCCCGAGCACAGATACGCAGTATTTT; cdr3_aa: CASSLSGGVGPSTDTQYF
j_call: TRBJ2-7; clone_size: .; v_call: TRBV7-2; d_call: .; cdr3_nt: TGTGCCAGCAGCTTTTCAGGGGACGAGCAGTACTTC; cdr3_aa: CASSFSGDEQYF
j_call: TRBJ2-3; clone_size: .; v_call: TRBV30; d_call: TRBD2; cdr3_nt: TGTGCCTGGACAGGAGGCGGGGGGAGCACAGATACGCAGTATTTT; cdr3_aa: CAWTGGGGSTDTQYF
j_call: TRBJ2-1; clone_size: .; v_call: TRBV29-1; d_call: .; cdr3_nt: TGCAGCGTTGGGGTCAGGGACTCTTCCTACAATGAGCAGTTCTTC; cdr3_aa: CSVGVRDSSYNEQFF
j_call: TRBJ2-1; clone_size: .; v_call: TRBV30; d_call: TRBD2; cdr3_nt: TGTGCCTGGAGTCGCGGGGGTAAGGGCCACAATGAGCAGTTCTTC; cdr3_aa: CAWSRGGKGHNEQFF
j_call: TRBJ1-1; clone_size: .; v_call: TRBV5-1; d_call: TRBD1; cdr3_nt: TGCGCCAGCAGCTTGGAACCCGGACAGGGAAACACTGAAGCTTTCTTT; cdr3_aa: CASSLEPGQGNTEAFF
j_call: TRBJ2-1; clone_size: .; v_call: TRBV4-1; d_call: TRBD1; cdr3_nt: TGCGCCAGCAGCCAACGTCCTGGCTGGACAGGACCCCCTAAATGGGACGATGAGCAGTTCTTC; cdr3_aa: CASSQRPGWTGPPKWDDEQFF
j_call: TRBJ1-4; clone_size: .; v_call: TRBV27; d_call: .; cdr3_nt: TGTGCCAGCAGCAACCAACCAGGGCGGAATGAAAAACTGTTTTTT; cdr3_aa: CASSNQPGRNEKLFF
j_call: TRBJ1-2; clone_size: .; v_call: TRBV6-5; d_call: TRBD1; cdr3_nt: TGTGCCAGCAGGGGACAGGGGTCTGGCTACACCTTC; cdr3_aa: CASRGQGSGYTF